Below, 27 T cell receptor delta chains from the same sample are listed, as sequenced in a study of human gamma delta and Vdelta1 T cells. TCRdb reanalyzed the PCR reads using CATT. The sample consists of thousands of delta-chain clones, 30% to 45% of them appearing once. No cognate antigen is known for these TCRs. Sequencing was carried out using Vdelta1 gamma-delta T cells from blood grown in culture (DOT cells). These TCRs come from a human donor in good health.

This clone was observed a handful of times. The V and J genes are TRDV1 and TRDJ1, with D uncertain. Germline V lookup: CDR1 TSWWSYY, CDR2 QGS. CDR3 size: 18 residues. Deletions cut 0 bases from V and 4 bases from J, with 21 bases between. CDR3 protein: CALGELFPPGDNFDKLIF. As DNA, the CDR3 is TGTGCTCTTGGGGAACTGTTTCCCCCCGGCGACAACTTCGATAAACTCATCTTT.

This sequence joins TRDV1 and TRDJ1; TRDD3 matches at 10 bases. The germline gives CDR1 TSWWSYY, CDR2 QGS. J was trimmed by 0 bases and V by 2 bases; bases with no gene match: 21. CDR3 size: 22 residues. CDR3 residues: CALGEVWVLLTGGFVYTDKLIF. CDR3 DNA sequence: TGTGCTCTTGGGGAAGTCTGGGTCCTACTAACTGGGGGATTCGTGTACACCGATAAACTCATCTTT.

This clone was observed a few times. J is TRDJ1 and V is TRDV1; D is possibly TRDD3 (5 bases). This CDR3 is built from 17 residues. Trimming took 2 bases from V and 8 from J, leaving 24 bases between them. Per the germline V gene, CDR1 is TSWWSYY and CDR2 is QGS. Here the CDR3 reads CALGEVGVPGGLKKLIF. The CDR3 nucleotides are TGTGCTCTTGGGGAAGTTGGCGTCCCCGGGGGTCTCAAAAAACTCATCTTT.

As for this clone: A much larger clone is a single base away; this may be a read error. The V gene is TRDV1, the J gene TRDJ1; D is tentatively TRDD2 or TRDD3 (5 bases each). The CDR3 spans 23 residues. The V and J ends lost 1 base and 0 bases respectively, with 33 bases between them. Germline values: CDR1 TSWWSYY, CDR2 QGS. The CDR3 bases are TGTGCTCTTGGGGAACGCACCTACTGGCTAACAGGGATGCATGGGGACCACACCGATAAACTCATCTTT. It codes for CALGERTYWLTGMHGDHTDKLIF.

This chain uses TRDV1 with TRDJ1, with D tentatively TRDD3 (6 bases). Trimming left V 1 base short and J 7 bases short, with 22 bases between. This CDR3 region has 17 residues. Germline CDR1 reads TSWWSYY; CDR2 reads QGS. The DNA of the CDR3 is TGTGCTCTTGGGGAACACTCCGTTCTCTGGGGACACGCTAAACTCATCTTT. This encodes CALGEHSVLWGHAKLIF.

The gene calls are TRDV1 and TRDJ1; D is possibly TRDD3 (5 bases). Deletions cut 3 bases from V and 0 bases from J, with 20 bases between. Germline values: CDR1 TSWWSYY, CDR2 QGS. The CDR3 runs to 18 residues. The CDR3 protein is CALGDLGLRGGYTDKLIF. As DNA, the CDR3 is TGTGCTCTTGGGGACCTTGGACTACGGGGAGGGTACACCGATAAACTCATCTTT.

A few counts support this clone. The rearrangement links TRDV1 to TRDJ1; 7 positions match TRDD3. V lost 3 bases, J lost 0 bases, and 13 bases stayed unmatched. The CDR3 runs to 18 residues. The germline gives CDR1 TSWWSYY, CDR2 QGS. The CDR3: CALGERALLGRYTDKLIF. In DNA form, the CDR3 reads TGTGCTCTTGGGGAGAGGGCGTTACTGGGGAGGTACACCGATAAACTCATCTTT.

Turning to this clone: A read error may explain this, as a much larger clone is one base away. The J gene is TRDJ1, the V gene TRDV1; 9 bases map to TRDD3. Germline V lookup: CDR1 TSWWSYY, CDR2 QGS. Trimming removed 1 base from V and 1 base from J; junction bases left unmatched: 19. This CDR3 region has 21 residues. The CDR3 nucleotides read TGTGCTCTTGGGGAACCAGTCCTTACTACGGGGATACGAATTGTCACCGATAAACTCATCTTT. It specifies CALGEPVLTTGIRIVTDKLIF.

The V gene is TRDV1, the J gene TRDJ1; unclear D gene. The germline V gene encodes CDR1 TSWWSYY and CDR2 QGS. The CDR3 spans 22 residues. The V end lost 6 bases, the J end lost 0 bases, and 35 bases lay between the germline ends. CDR3 region: CALGAKRDPRTAPWLYTDKLIF. The CDR3 nucleotides read TGTGCTCTTGGTGCCAAAAGGGACCCGCGGACTGCCCCGTGGCTGTACACCGATAAACTCATCTTT.

This sequence joins TRDV1 and TRDJ1, with 9 nucleotides matching TRDD3. CDR1 and CDR2 (germline): TSWWSYY, QGS. Trimming at V came to 5 bases and at J to 0 bases, leaving 22 bases not matched to a gene. The length of the CDR3 is 21 residues. CDR3 protein: CALGNKGVPYWGTLYTDKLIF. CDR3 nucleotide sequence: TGTGCTCTTGGGAACAAAGGGGTTCCTTACTGGGGGACACTGTACACCGATAAACTCATCTTT.

As to this clone: This may come from a read error, since a much larger clone is one base off. The chain employs TRDV1 and TRDJ1; D might be TRDD2 (5 bases). The CDR3 contains 24 residues. Per the germline V gene, CDR1 is TSWWSYY and CDR2 is QGS. V was clipped by 0 bases and J by 2 bases, with 37 bases between them. CDR3 bases: TGTGCTCTTGGGGAACTCCCCCCCTACACGAGGAGGAGGGAGCTTCTGTGGGAGACCGATAAACTCATCTTT. It is translated as CALGELPPYTRRRELLWETDKLIF.

In its sample, this clone was seen a few times. This sequence joins TRDV1 and TRDJ1; D gene unclear. The CDR3 runs 14 residues. CDR1 and CDR2 (germline): TSWWSYY, QGS. The ends were cut back, 1 base at V and 0 bases at J, with 6 bases in the middle. CDR3 sequence reads: CALGEPPYTDKLIF. The CDR3, as DNA: TGTGCTCTTGGGGAACCCCCGTACACCGATAAACTCATCTTT.

This chain links TRDV1 with TRDJ1; the D is unclear. V lost 2 bases to trimming and J lost 2 bases, with 18 bases between them. Per the germline V gene, CDR1 is TSWWSYY and CDR2 is QGS. CDR3 length: 17 residues. CDR3 loop: CALGEVGRAQTTDKLIF. In DNA, the CDR3 is TGTGCTCTTGGGGAAGTTGGTCGGGCGCAGACAACCGATAAACTCATCTTT.

This clone is labeled as large. This chain links TRDV1 with TRDJ1, with 10 bases that match TRDD3. Unmatched junction bases numbered 20, after V lost 5 bases and J lost 2 bases. This CDR3 is 20 amino acids long. Germline lookup yields CDR1 TSWWSYY and CDR2 QGS. The CDR3 DNA reads as TGTGCTCTTGGGAAGAAACCTCGAGACTGGGGGATTAATTTTACCGATAAACTCATCTTT. It is translated as CALGKKPRDWGINFTDKLIF.

The sample holds a few counts of this clone. The chain combines TRDV1 with TRDJ1; 12 positions agree with TRDD3. Germline CDR1 TSWWSYY, CDR2 QGS. CDR3 length: 19 residues. The ends lost 0 bases at V and 11 bases at J; junction bases unmatched: 19. CDR3: CALGELPTSRTGGYPPLIF. DNA of the CDR3: TGTGCTCTTGGGGAACTACCTACGTCTCGTACTGGGGGATACCCTCCCCTCATCTTT.

This clone was found a few times. The chain carries TRDV1 and TRDJ1; TRDD3 matches at 13 bases. The germline gives CDR1 TSWWSYY, CDR2 QGS. The CDR3 runs 23 residues. Losses at the gene ends were 1 base for V and 0 bases for J; bases not matched to a gene: 20. CDR3 in DNA: TGTGCTCTTGGGGAACATGACTACCCCGTACTGGGGGATACGCCCCAGTACACCGATAAACTCATCTTT. Protein product: CALGEHDYPVLGDTPQYTDKLIF.

This rearrangement joins TRDV1 to TRDJ1; 8 positions agree with TRDD3. The CDR3 loop spans 23 amino acids. Per the germline V gene, CDR1 is TSWWSYY and CDR2 is QGS. V was pared by 3 bases and J by 0 bases, with 27 bases of the junction left unmatched. This chain's CDR3 is CALGDPPFPPRGGGSPYTDKLIF. The CDR3 DNA is TGTGCTCTTGGGGACCCCCCCTTTCCCCCCCGTGGTGGGGGATCCCCTTACACCGATAAACTCATCTTT.

The J gene is TRDJ1, the V gene TRDV1; TRDD3 matches 9 bases. CDR3 size: 23 residues. Germline CDR1 and CDR2: TSWWSYY and QGS. V dropped 1 base and J dropped 0; count of bases not matched to a gene: 24. The CDR3 region is CALGEPVAIVLGDPPFYTDKLIF. The CDR3 DNA reads as TGTGCTCTTGGGGAACCAGTCGCAATAGTACTGGGGGACCCACCATTTTACACCGATAAACTCATCTTT.

By its share, this clone is medium-sized (0.01 to 0.1%). The rearrangement uses TRDV1 and TRDJ1, with TRDD2 identical over 7 bases. V dropped 3 bases and J dropped 1; count of bases not matched to a gene: 17. The CDR3 is 19 residues long. The germline V gene encodes CDR1 TSWWSYY and CDR2 QGS. The CDR3 is CALGDSQPSFPFRTDKLIF. CDR3 nucleotides: TGTGCTCTTGGGGACTCCCAACCTTCCTTCCCGTTCCGCACCGATAAACTCATCTTT.

The rearrangement links TRDV1 to TRDJ1, with TRDD3 matching 13 bases. The CDR3 runs to 26 residues. J was trimmed by 0 bases and V by 2 bases; bases with no gene match: 30. The germline V gene encodes CDR1 TSWWSYY and CDR2 QGS. The CDR3 region has the DNA TGTGCTCTTGGGGAAACTGGCCCTCCTAAGGTCCTTATTACTGGGGGATACGATCCGCACACCGATAAACTCATCTTT. Translating it yields CALGETGPPKVLITGGYDPHTDKLIF.

V gene TRDV1 combines with J gene TRDJ1, with TRDD3 matching over 13 bases. V was clipped by 1 base and J by 3 bases; unmatched bases: 26. The CDR3 is 24 residues long. Germline V gives CDR1 TSWWSYY, CDR2 QGS. Here the CDR3 DNA reads TGTGCTCTTGGGGAACCCATTTCCTACCTGACGGTACTGGGGGATACGCCGTACCCCGATAAACTCATCTTT. It yields the protein CALGEPISYLTVLGDTPYPDKLIF.

This clone was detected once. The chain has TRDV1 and TRDJ1, with D possibly called TRDD2 or TRDD3 (7 bases each). Germline CDR1 is TSWWSYY and CDR2 is QGS. The V end was cut by 2 bases, the J end by 10 bases, with 32 bases between. This CDR3 spans 19 amino acids. CDR3 region: CALGEYNFLSGGNQVRLIF. CDR3 nucleotide sequence: TGTGCTCTTGGGGAATACAACTTCCTATCTGGGGGCAATCAGGTCCGACTCATCTTT.

The genes are TRDV1 and TRDJ1, with 12 nucleotides matching TRDD3. After removal of 1 base from V and 9 bases from J, the junction contained 15 bases not matched to a gene. This CDR3 region has 18 residues. Germline V gene data show CDR1 as TSWWSYY and CDR2 as QGS. The CDR3 DNA sequence: TGTGCTCTTGGGGAACGTTCCTACGGTACTGGGGGATACAGGGAACTCATCTTT. This codes for CALGERSYGTGGYRELIF.

The rearrangement links TRDV1 to TRDJ1, with 13 bases aligning to TRDD3. V lost 4 bases and J lost 6; bases outside the gene matches: 20. From germline, CDR1 is TSWWSYY and CDR2 QGS. The length of the CDR3 is 20 residues. CDR3 amino acids: CALGGTYLDWGIRAENKLIF. The CDR3 DNA follows: TGTGCTCTTGGGGGCACTTACCTAGACTGGGGGATACGAGCAGAGAATAAACTCATCTTT.

Note on this clone: A much larger clone lies one base from this, so it may be a read error. The chain carries TRDV1 and TRDJ3, with D unresolved. Looked up from germline, CDR1 is TSWWSYY and CDR2 is QGS. This CDR3 comprises 17 residues. V lost 2 bases and J lost 4, with 12 bases in between. CDR3 coding DNA: TGTGCTCTTGGGGAATGTAGGCCTGGATGGGACACCCGACAGATGTTTTTC. Protein: CALGECRPGWDTRQMFF.

This clone came up a few times. V is TRDV1 and J is TRDJ1; 8 bases are a match to TRDD3. Germline trimming cut 2 bases from V and 0 bases from J; bases unmatched to any gene: 14. CDR1 is TSWWSYY, CDR2 QGS, per germline. The CDR3 totals 19 residues. DNA for the CDR3: TGTGCTCTTGGGGAAACCTCCTTCCCGACTGGGGGTTACACCGATAAACTCATCTTT. This translates into CALGETSFPTGGYTDKLIF.

This clone is large within its sample. The V call is TRDV1, the J call TRDJ1, with 7 positions matching TRDD2. Germline V CDR1 and CDR2: TSWWSYY, QGS. The CDR3 loop spans 22 amino acids. V was pared by 3 bases and J by 0 bases, with 25 bases of the junction left unmatched. The CDR3 sequence is CALGDSGFLRGGRRGYTDKLIF. The CDR3 bases are TGTGCTCTTGGGGATTCCGGATTCCTACGAGGGGGTAGGCGTGGGTACACCGATAAACTCATCTTT.